This T cell receptor (beta chain) originates from a study of cytomegalovirus exposure and HLA in healthy donors. With 60 Vbeta and 13 Jbeta primers, the PCR was carried out. The assay was immunoSEQ multiplex PCR, and TCRdb's table has in-frame clones only and misses some. The repertoire holds around 130,000 clones, with over 65% as singletons. Germline CDR1 and CDR2: ENHRY and SYGVKD. This CDR3 has 12 residues. With 6 bases removed from V and 5 bases from J, the gap between germline ends came to 10 bases. The sequence was collected from a man over 45 in good health and CMV-seronegative. Sequencing input: PBMCs. This rearrangement joins TRBV10-3 to TRBJ1-2; TRBD1 might be the D (6 bases). CDR3 region: CAIREGGYGYTF. The CDR3 bases are TGTGCCATCAGAGAGGGGGGGTATGGCTACACCTTC.